This T cell receptor (beta chain) comes out of a study of early T cells in non-severe SARS-CoV-2 infection. Broader study findings: Clonotype matching in VDJdb favored anti-spike CD8 responses and did not capture private and CD4 specificities.

This clonotype occurred a few times. As yet, its antigen is unknown. MiXCR, applied by TCRdb to the 5' RACE reads, yields one record per CDR3 protein. This table holds about 94,000 distinct CDR3 sequences, less than 15% found once. The clonotype comes from an adult who was a healthcare worker with PCR-confirmed SARS-CoV-2 infection or an uninfected control (not recorded which). Sequencing was done on a sample of whole blood.

The chain's CDR3 is CASSPDRREVNEQFF. As DNA, the CDR3 is TGTGCCAGCAGCCCTGACAGGAGGGAAGTCAATGAGCAGTTCTTC. V and J are TRBV6-5 and TRBJ2-1; D may be TRBD1 or TRBD2 (6 bases each). The ends were cut back, 6 bases at V and 6 bases at J, with 18 bases in the middle. Per germline, CDR1 MNHEY and CDR2 SVGAGI. The CDR3 runs to 15 residues.